Reported below is one T cell receptor beta chain. What it binds is not known. These data are taken from a study of T cell responses to AZD1222 COVID-19 vaccine. Findings and limits, study-wide: Recipients of two AZD1222 doses showed rising Spike-specific TCR breadth and depth. Donors, mostly white British, included more females; clonal diversity was possibly underestimated. At study baseline, merely a handful of AZD1222 recipients were seropositive. Spike was spanned by vaccine-associated CD4 TCRs, which were dominant at 160-218 and 743-854.

Profiled with immunoSEQ multiplex PCR; TCRdb holds only in-frame clones, not every one. The sample gives fewer than 250,000 clones, about 92% of which show up once; less than 1.5% is in the top ten. With 0 bases removed from V and 1 base from J, the gap between germline ends came to 7 bases. The CDR3 is made up of 14 amino acids. CDR1 SGDLS and CDR2 YYNGEE come from the germline V gene. This sequence was found in an adult in good health. The starting material was peripheral blood, obtained on day 0 of AZD1222 vaccination. The chain links TRBV9 to TRBJ1-1; D ambiguous. The CDR3 reads CASSVGSGNTEAFF. CDR3 DNA sequence: TGTGCCAGCAGCGTAGGATCTGGGAACACTGAAGCTTTCTTT.